This TCR beta chain was retrieved from a study of blood T cell repertoires in COVID-19. On the study more broadly: PBMCs, B-cell-depleted T cells, or T cells were the source of the cDNA or gDNA that made up the material.

Sequencing used immunoSEQ multiplex PCR; TCRdb keeps in-frame clones, though not all of them. This sample has around 98,000 clones; under 85% occur once, and the top ten carry approximately 25%. There are 15 residues in the CDR3. Germline V gene data show CDR1 as SNHLY and CDR2 as FYNNEI. Trimming removed 2 bases at V and 0 bases at J, with 11 bases between. The chain employs TRBV2 and TRBJ2-7; D perhaps matches TRBD2 (5 bases). Input material: peripheral blood. The TCR comes from a man aged 70-80 years with acute or convalescent COVID-19. The CDR3 DNA reads TGTGCCAGCAGTGAACAGGCGGGTTTCTCCTACGAGCAGTACTTC. Its translation: CASSEQAGFSYEQYF.